This T cell receptor beta chain was captured in a study of OX40 agonist ivuxolimab in advanced cancers. Here immunoSEQ multiplex PCR was the method, and the copy in TCRdb shows in-frame clones only, minus some. The sample yields under 95,000 clones, 84% seen once. Excluded were patients having autoimmune disease history or systemic immunosuppression. Baseline, cycle 4 day 1, and cycle 7 day 1 were the blood sampling points. The germline CDR1 and CDR2 sequences are MDHEN and SYDVKM. The V segment lost 5 bases and the J segment 6 bases; nucleotides outside the gene matches: 5. The CDR3 runs 15 residues.

The V gene is TRBV28, the J gene TRBJ1-6; TRBD1 matches at 9 bases. The sequences come from CD4+ or CD8+ T cells sorted from blood, collected in a trial of the OX40 agonist ivuxolimab. The clonotype was recovered from an adult with an advanced solid tumor such as melanoma, head and neck, liver or kidney cancer. The CDR3 DNA is TGTGCCAGCAGTGGGGGACAGGGAAGTAATTCACCCCTCCACTTT. Translating gives CASSGGQGSNSPLHF.